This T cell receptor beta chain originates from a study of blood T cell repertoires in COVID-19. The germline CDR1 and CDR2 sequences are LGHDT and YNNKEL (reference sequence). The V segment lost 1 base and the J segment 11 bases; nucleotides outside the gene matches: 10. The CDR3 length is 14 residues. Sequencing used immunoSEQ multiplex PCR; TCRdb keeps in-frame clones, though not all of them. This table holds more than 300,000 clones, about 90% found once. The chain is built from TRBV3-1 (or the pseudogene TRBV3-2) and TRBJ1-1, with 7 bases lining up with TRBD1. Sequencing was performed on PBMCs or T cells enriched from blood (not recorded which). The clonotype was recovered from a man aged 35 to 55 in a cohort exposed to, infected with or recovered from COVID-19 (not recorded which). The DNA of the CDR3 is TGTGCCAGCAGCCAAGTAGTATCCGGGACAGTTGCTTTCTTT. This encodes CASSQVVSGTVAFF.